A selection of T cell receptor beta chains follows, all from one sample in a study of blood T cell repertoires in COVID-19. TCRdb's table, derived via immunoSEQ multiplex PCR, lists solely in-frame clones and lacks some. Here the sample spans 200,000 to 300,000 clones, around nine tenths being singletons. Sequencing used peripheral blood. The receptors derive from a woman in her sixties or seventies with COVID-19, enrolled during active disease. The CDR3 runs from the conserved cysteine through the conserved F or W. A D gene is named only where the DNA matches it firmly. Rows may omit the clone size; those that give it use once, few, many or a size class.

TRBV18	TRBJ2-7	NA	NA	TGTGCCAGCTCACCAAAACAGGATTCCTACGAGCAGTACTTC	CASSPKQDSYEQYF
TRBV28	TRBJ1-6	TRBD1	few	TGTGCCAGCAGAACAGGGGGCGATAATTCACCCCTCCACTTT	CASRTGGDNSPLHF
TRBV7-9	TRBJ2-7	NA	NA	TGTGCCAGCAGCTTAATTCAGGGCCCCTACGAGCAGTACTTC	CASSLIQGPYEQYF
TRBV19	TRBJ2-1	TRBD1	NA	TGTGCCGGGGGACAGTGCTCCTACAATGAGCAGTTCTTC	CAGGQCSYNEQFF
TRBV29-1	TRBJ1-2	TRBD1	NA	TGCAGCGTTGAACACAGGGGCCTTAACTATGGCTACACCTTC	CSVEHRGLNYGYTF
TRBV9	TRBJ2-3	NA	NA	TGTGCCAGCAGCGTAGGGGCTAGGGGGTCGGCTACGCAGTATTTT	CASSVGARGSATQYF
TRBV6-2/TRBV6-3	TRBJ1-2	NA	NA	TGTGCCAGCAGTTACTCGACGGGTCCTGGCTACACCTTC	CASSYSTGPGYTF
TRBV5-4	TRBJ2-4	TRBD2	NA	TGTGCCAGCAGCCGAATCCTAGCGGGAGGAGGGAACATTCAGTACTTC	CASSRILAGGGNIQYF
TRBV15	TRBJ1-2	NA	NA	TGTGCCACCAGCAGAGATCTCCGGTTCGCCTTC	CATSRDLRFAF
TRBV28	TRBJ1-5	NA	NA	TGTGCCAGCAGTCCCCCCCCCTATCAGCCCCAGCATTTT	CASSPPPYQPQHF
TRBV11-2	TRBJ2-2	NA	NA	TGTGCCAGCAGCTTAGACCCCCTTTTTACCGGGGAGCTGTTTTTT	CASSLDPLFTGELFF
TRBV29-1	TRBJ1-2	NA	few	TGCAGCGCTACTCCCGTCCCGAAAACAGGTTCAACCTATGGCTACACCTTC	CSATPVPKTGSTYGYTF
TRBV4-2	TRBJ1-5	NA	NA	TGTGCCAGCAGCCCCGGGGGGGGTCCGAACTATAGCAATCAGCCCCAGCATTTT	CASSPGGGPNYSNQPQHF
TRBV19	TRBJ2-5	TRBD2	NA	TGTGCCAGTAGCCTTATAGGACTAGCGGGCCAACAAGAGACCCAGTACTTC	CASSLIGLAGQQETQYF
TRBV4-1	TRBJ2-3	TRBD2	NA	TGCGCCAGCAGCCAAGAGGGCTCTACGAGCGGGGGTGGCACAGATACGCAGTATTTT	CASSQEGSTSGGGTDTQYF
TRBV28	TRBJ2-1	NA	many	TGTGCCAGCAGTGGACTAAAGAGTCTACAATGGGAGCAGTTCTTC	CASSGLKSLQWEQFF
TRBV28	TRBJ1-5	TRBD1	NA	TGTGCCAGCAGTGGGGACCCACAGGGGGCCCAGCATTTT	CASSGDPQGAQHF
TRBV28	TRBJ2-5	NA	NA	TGTGCCAGCAGTTTCCCCCTGACAGGGAGGGAGACCCAGTACTTC	CASSFPLTGRETQYF